Below, 21 T cell receptor beta chains from the same sample are listed, as sequenced in a study of T cells in Graves' hyperthyroidism and ophthalmopathy. RNA transcripts were the template for amplifying TCR beta CDR3 regions. TCR CDR3 underwent first-round RT-PCR with the HTBI primer set. TCRdb fed the multiplex PCR reads into MiXCR, producing one record per CDR3 protein. The sample has 450,000 to 700,000 distinct CDR3 sequences, more than 45% seen once. Sequencing was done on a sample of peripheral blood or thyroid tissue (not recorded which). The receptor source for this set is an adult woman with Graves' disease, either hyperthyroidism or ophthalmopathy (not recorded which).

In its sample, this clonotype was seen many times. This chain joins TRBV12-3 or TRBV12-4 and TRBJ1-4; D is perhaps TRBD1 (6 bases). V was trimmed by 4 bases and J by 8 bases, leaving 17 bases between them. The CDR3 has 15 amino acids. The CDR3 DNA sequence: TGTGCCAGCAGTTCTCTAGGGGGGAGTCGCGAAAAACTGTTTTTT. It is translated as CASSSLGGSREKLFF.

This clonotype was observed a handful of times. This sequence may be a read error, since a much larger clone differs from it by one base. The genes are TRBV7-9 and TRBJ2-2; the D gene is possibly TRBD1 (6 bases). Germline V gene sequence: CDR1 SEHNR, CDR2 FQNEAQ (reference sequence). CDR3 size: 14 residues. This CDR3 reads CDSSTGQNTGELFF. As DNA, the CDR3 is TGTGACAGCAGCACGGGACAGAACACCGGGGAGCTGTTTTTT.

The gene calls are TRBV7-3 and TRBJ2-7; TRBD1 matches at 10 bases. Germline V gene sequence: CDR1 SGHTA, CDR2 FQGTGA. This CDR3 is built from 17 residues. V was pared by 4 bases and J by 1 base, with 10 bases of the junction left unmatched. The chain's CDR3 is CASSSGTVDRGSYEQYF. CDR3 bases: TGTGCCAGCAGCTCCGGTACAGTGGACAGGGGGTCCTACGAGCAGTACTTC.

In this sample, this clonotype turned up many times. Here the CDR3 DNA reads TGTGCCAGCGCCGTGGGACAGGGGCTTGGCTACACCTTC. Translation gives CASAVGQGLGYTF. The V call is TRBV12-3 or TRBV12-4, the J call TRBJ1-2; 10 bases are shared with TRBD1. The CDR3 contains 13 residues. V gave up 8 bases and J gave up 7 bases; unmatched junction bases: 7.

The chain uses TRBV19 and TRBJ1-5; D may be TRBD1 (6 bases). Trimming shortened V by 8 bases and J by 0 bases, and 14 bases separated the two germline ends. This CDR3 is 15 amino acids long. Germline values: CDR1 LNHDA, CDR2 SQIVND (reference sequence). The CDR3 DNA reads as TGTGCCAGTCGATGGACAGCAAATAGCAATCAGCCCCAGCATTTT. Protein sequence: CASRWTANSNQPQHF.

This clonotype came up many times. The chain recombines TRBV6-6 with TRBJ2-2, with D maybe TRBD2 (6 bases). CDR3 length: 16 residues. The V end lost 5 bases, the J end lost 7 bases, and 20 bases lay between the germline ends. Germline V CDR1 and CDR2: MNHNY, SVGAGI (reference sequence). The CDR3 coding sequence is TGTGCCAGCAGTGACCCGAAGGGACTGTCCCACGGGGAGCTGTTTTTT. Amino acids: CASSDPKGLSHGELFF.

J is TRBJ1-2 and V is TRBV7-2, with D perhaps matching TRBD1 (5 bases). V lost 1 base and J 2 bases, leaving 14 bases between the germline ends. Germline V gene sequence: CDR1 SGHTA, CDR2 FQGNSA. The CDR3 contains 16 residues. CDR3 region: CASSLGSGFVNYGYTF. Written as DNA, the CDR3 is TGTGCCAGCAGCTTAGGGTCAGGGTTTGTCAACTATGGCTACACCTTC.

This clonotype was counted at least ten times. J is TRBJ1-2 and V is TRBV7-3, with D hard to call. Germline CDR1 SGHTA, CDR2 FQGTGA. V was cut by 2 bases and J by 6 bases, with 10 bases left in between. The CDR3 loop spans 13 amino acids. The CDR3 coding sequence is TGTGCCAGCAGCTTATCAGAGACTGATGGCTACACCTTC. Residues: CASSLSETDGYTF.

This clonotype has at least ten counts. J is TRBJ2-2 and V is TRBV11-2, with D perhaps given as TRBD1 or TRBD2 (7 bases each). The CDR3 loop spans 18 amino acids. Between the trimmed V and J ends, which lost 5 bases and 4 bases, there was a span of 23 bases. Germline loops: CDR1 SGHAT, CDR2 FQNNGV. CDR3 sequence: CASSPQGGGRGITGELFF. DNA of the CDR3: TGTGCCAGCAGCCCCCAAGGGGGCGGGAGAGGTATCACCGGGGAGCTGTTTTTT.

V usage is TRBV13 and J usage is TRBJ2-5; 11 bases align to TRBD1. V lost 5 bases and J lost 3; bases outside the gene matches: 5. CDR1 is PRHDT and CDR2 is FYEKMQ in the germline V gene (reference sequence). CDR3 length: 15 amino acids. This chain's CDR3 is CASSPRDRGKETQYF. The CDR3 bases are TGTGCCAGCAGCCCCCGGGACAGGGGGAAAGAGACCCAGTACTTC.

The chain uses TRBV7-2 and TRBJ2-7; 9 positions match TRBD2. The CDR3 contains 16 residues. Germline CDR1 SGHTA, CDR2 FQGNSA. V was pared by 1 base and J by 5 bases, with 9 bases of the junction left unmatched. The CDR3 here is CASSLVGSGRGHEQYF. As DNA, the CDR3 is TGTGCCAGCAGCTTAGTGGGTAGCGGGAGAGGCCACGAGCAGTACTTC.

The chain combines TRBV2 with TRBJ2-7, with D perhaps matching TRBD1 or TRBD2 (6 bases each). The CDR3 contains 14 residues. Germline CDR1 SNHLY, CDR2 FYNNEI. V lost 5 bases, J lost 7 bases, and 18 bases lay in between. The CDR3 loop reads CASSYRQAAGEQYF. CDR3 nucleotide sequence: TGTGCCAGCAGTTATAGACAGGCGGCGGGGGAGCAGTACTTC.

This clonotype was observed a few times. The chain employs TRBV28 and TRBJ2-7; D is ambiguous. In germline, CDR1 is MDHEN, CDR2 SYDVKM. CDR3 length: 11 amino acids. The V end lost 7 bases, the J end lost 7 bases, and 11 bases lay between the germline ends. CDR3 coding DNA: TGTGCCAGCACCGAGTCCCAGGAGCAGTACTTC. Amino acids: CASTESQEQYF.

About this clonotype itself: A read error may explain this, as a much larger clone is one base away. The J gene is TRBJ1-2, the V gene TRBV4-1; D gene unclear. Germline V CDR1 and CDR2: MGHRA, YSYEKL. CDR3 size: 14 residues. The CDR3 protein is CASSQDGLYTGYIF. The CDR3, as DNA: TGCGCCAGCAGCCAAGACGGACTATATACTGGCTACATCTTC.

The CDR3 DNA reads TGTGCCAGCAGCTTAGGTCGCTCAGGGCAGTACTTC. It specifies CASSLGRSGQYF. The chain carries TRBV7-6 and TRBJ2-7; D unresolved. Trimming took 1 base from V and 9 from J, leaving 10 bases between them. CDR3 length: 12 amino acids. Germline values: CDR1 SGHVS, CDR2 FNYEAQ.

On this clonotype itself: It is unclear where the CDR3 begins or ends on the DNA, so no DNA is shown, and the CDR3 is as TCRdb lists it. The gene calls are TRBV2 and TRBJ2-7; the tabulated D call, TRBD2, remains unverified against the DNA. Per germline, CDR1 SNHLY and CDR2 FYNNEI. Including both end residues, the CDR3 is 24 amino acids long. The CDR3 spells CASSDEGEANYGYTFGSGSYEQYF.

This chain links TRBV20-1 with TRBJ1-2; 8 bases are shared with TRBD1. The V and J ends lost 8 bases and 3 bases, in that order; junction bases with no gene match: 2. The germline CDR1 and CDR2 sequences are DFQATT and SNEGSKA (reference sequence). This CDR3 spans 11 amino acids. The CDR3 bases are TGCAGTTCGGGACAGGACTATGGCTACACCTTC. Translated, it gives CSSGQDYGYTF.

This clonotype was detected ten times or more. The chain employs TRBV2 and TRBJ2-7, with 8 positions matching TRBD1. Germline V CDR1 and CDR2: SNHLY, FYNNEI. The CDR3 spans 14 residues. The junction had 10 bases not matched to a gene; V was cut back by 5 bases and J by 7 bases. CDR3 coding DNA: TGTGCCAGCAGTAAATGGACAGGGCAGCGTGAGCAGTACTTC. Protein product: CASSKWTGQREQYF.

The gene calls are TRBV7-9 and TRBJ1-5; possibly TRBD1 for D (5 bases). Germline CDR1 is SEHNR and CDR2 is FQNEAQ (reference sequence). V lost 4 bases and J lost 10, with 17 bases in between. The CDR3 consists of 14 residues. The CDR3 DNA reads as TGTGCCAGCAGCTACGCTCGGGGGGGAAGTCCCCAGCATTTT. It is translated as CASSYARGGSPQHF. The whole variable domain, remainder taken from reference TRBV7-9 and TRBJ1-5, is DTGVSQNPRHKITKRGQNVTFRCDPISEHNRLYWYRQTLGQGPEFLTYFQNEAQLEKSRLLSDRFSAERPKGSFSTLEIQRTEQGDSAMYLCASSYARGGSPQHFGDGTRLSIL.

This clonotype was seen a handful of times. V gene TRBV29-1 combines with J gene TRBJ2-5; the D is unclear. CDR1 SQVTM and CDR2 ANQGSEA come from the germline V gene. Trimming took 2 bases from V and 3 from J, leaving 10 bases between them. The CDR3 runs 13 residues. CDR3 in amino acids: CSVERSGKETQYF. In DNA, the CDR3 is TGCAGCGTTGAAAGGTCTGGGAAAGAGACCCAGTACTTC.

V and J are TRBV20-1 and TRBJ2-2; possibly TRBD1 for D (6 bases). Germline CDR1 reads DFQATT; CDR2 reads SNEGSKA (reference sequence). The CDR3 is made up of 13 amino acids. V shed 6 bases and J shed 2 bases, with 10 bases lying between them. CDR3 sequence reads: CSAPQGNTGELFF. The CDR3 nucleotides are TGCAGTGCGCCACAGGGAAACACCGGGGAGCTGTTTTTT.